This T cell receptor (beta chain) was sequenced during a study of blood T cells in healthy people across ages. This clonotype appeared many times. Germline V gives CDR1 SGHTA, CDR2 FQGNSA. This CDR3 has 14 amino acids. V gave up 7 bases and J gave up 2 bases, with 9 bases separating them. Combining a sample-barcoded 5' primer with a J-beta primer mix, a second PCR ran for about 7 to 11 cycles. TCRdb fed the 5' RACE reads into MiXCR, producing one record per CDR3 protein. Among approximately 900,000 distinct CDR3 sequences listed, around 48% were seen once. This clonotype originated in a young man in good health. The sequenced material came from blood. This rearrangement joins TRBV7-2 to TRBJ1-6, with D tentatively TRBD1 (6 bases). The CDR3 bases are TGTGCCAGCAAGGACAGACCCTATAATTCACCCCTCCACTTT. Protein product: CASKDRPYNSPLHF.